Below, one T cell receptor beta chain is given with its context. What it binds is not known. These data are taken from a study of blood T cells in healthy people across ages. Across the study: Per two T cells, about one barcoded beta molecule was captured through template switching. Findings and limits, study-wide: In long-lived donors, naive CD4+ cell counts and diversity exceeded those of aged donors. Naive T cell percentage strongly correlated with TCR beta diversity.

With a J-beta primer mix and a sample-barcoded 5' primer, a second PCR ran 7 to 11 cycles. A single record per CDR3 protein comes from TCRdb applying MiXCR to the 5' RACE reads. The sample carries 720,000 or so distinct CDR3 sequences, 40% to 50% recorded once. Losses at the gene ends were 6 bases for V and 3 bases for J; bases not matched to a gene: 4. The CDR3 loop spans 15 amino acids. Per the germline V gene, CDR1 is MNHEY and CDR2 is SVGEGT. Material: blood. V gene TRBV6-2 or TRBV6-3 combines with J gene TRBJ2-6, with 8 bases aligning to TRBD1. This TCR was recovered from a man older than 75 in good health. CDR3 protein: CASRQGAYGANVLTF. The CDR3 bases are TGTGCCAGCAGGCAGGGGGCTTATGGGGCCAACGTCCTGACTTTC.